This T cell receptor (beta chain) came from a study of T-cell memory formation after mild COVID-19. Study outcomes and limitations: Clones that contracted from day 15 to 85 had balanced CD4/CD8; later expanders were CD4+ biased.

The V gene lost 0 bases and the J gene lost 0 bases, with 11 bases spanning the gap. This CDR3 contains 17 residues. TCRdb reanalysed the 5' RACE reads using MiXCR and keeps one entry per CDR3 protein. Of about 430,000 distinct CDR3 sequences listed, 20% to 25% are singletons. In the case of this clonotype: Its antigen is currently unknown.

Source material: PBMCs or a T cell subset sorted from them (not recorded which). This receptor was obtained from an adult woman who had mild COVID-19 (a few samples of this study predate the infection). Cell type and time point are not known. V gene TRBV12-3 or TRBV12-4 combines with J gene TRBJ2-2; possible D gene TRBD2, 5 bases. The DNA of the CDR3 is TGTGCCAGCAGTTTAGCTTGGGCGGGTGCGAACACCGGGGAGCTGTTTTTT. Its translation is CASSLAWAGANTGELFF.